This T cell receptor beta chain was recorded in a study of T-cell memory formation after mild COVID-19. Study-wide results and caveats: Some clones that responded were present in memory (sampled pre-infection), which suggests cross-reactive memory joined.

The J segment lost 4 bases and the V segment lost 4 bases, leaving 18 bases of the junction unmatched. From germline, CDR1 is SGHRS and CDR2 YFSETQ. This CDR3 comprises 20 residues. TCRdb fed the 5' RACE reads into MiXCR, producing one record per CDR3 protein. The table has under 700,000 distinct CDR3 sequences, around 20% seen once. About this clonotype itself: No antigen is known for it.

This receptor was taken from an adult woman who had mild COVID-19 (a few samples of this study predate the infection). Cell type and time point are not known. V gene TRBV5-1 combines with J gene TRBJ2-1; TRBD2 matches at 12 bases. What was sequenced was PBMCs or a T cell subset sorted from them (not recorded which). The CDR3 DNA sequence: TGCGCCAGCAGCGCTCAGGCTAGCGGGGGGGCCTACCCCCCGTACAATGAGCAGTTCTTC. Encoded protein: CASSAQASGGAYPPYNEQFF.